These 5 T cell receptor beta chains share one sample of origin, sequenced in a study of OX40 agonist ivuxolimab in advanced cancers. Here immunoSEQ multiplex PCR was the method, and the copy in TCRdb shows in-frame clones only, minus some. Here the sample spans some 80,000 clones, roughly 90% being singletons. Here the sequenced sample was CD4+ or CD8+ T cells sorted from blood, taken in a trial of the OX40 agonist ivuxolimab. The receptors originated from an adult with an advanced solid tumor such as melanoma, head and neck, liver or kidney cancer.

The chain uses TRBV5-1 and TRBJ2-3; 12 nucleotides line up with TRBD2. After removal of 7 bases from V and 5 bases from J, the junction contained 8 bases not matched to a gene. The germline V gene has CDR1 SGHRS and CDR2 YFSETQ. The CDR3 consists of 15 residues. The CDR3 loop is CASSRASGGGDTQYF. CDR3 nucleotides: TGCGCCAGCTCTCGTGCTAGCGGGGGGGGAGATACGCAGTATTTT.

The chain has TRBV4-1 and TRBJ2-1, with TRBD1 matching 10 bases. The germline gives CDR1 MGHRA, CDR2 YSYEKL. V gave up 0 bases and J gave up 6 bases; unmatched junction bases: 5. This CDR3 comprises 16 residues. Here the CDR3 DNA reads TGCGCCAGCAGCCAAGACCCGGGACAGGGGTTCAATGAGCAGTTCTTC. This encodes CASSQDPGQGFNEQFF.

The rearrangement uses TRBV6-5 and TRBJ1-1; D remains ambiguous. Germline V gives CDR1 MNHEY, CDR2 SVGAGI. CDR3 length: 16 amino acids. V was cut by 0 bases and J by 0 bases, with 11 bases left in between. CDR3 nucleotide sequence: TGTGCCAGCAGTTACTCGTATCGGGAGTTGAACACTGAAGCTTTCTTT. It specifies CASSYSYRELNTEAFF.

In DNA, the CDR3 is TGTGCCAGCAGTCTACGCCGGGACAGTGAAAAACTGTTTTTT. Protein: CASSLRRDSEKLFF. J is TRBJ1-4 and V is TRBV6-5; 7 bases agree with TRBD1. CDR3 length: 14 residues. CDR1 and CDR2 from the germline V gene are MNHEY and SVGAGI. V was pared by 5 bases and J by 7 bases, with 7 bases of the junction left unmatched.

This clone was detected once. The chain joins TRBV5-1 to TRBJ1-6; D unclear. The CDR3 has 14 residues. Germline loops: CDR1 SGHRS, CDR2 YFSETQ. With 2 bases removed from V and 5 bases from J, the gap between germline ends came to 8 bases. Written as DNA, the CDR3 is TGCGCCAGCAGCTTCGGAAGGAATAATTCACCCCTCCACTTT. Residues: CASSFGRNNSPLHF.